Listed below are T cell receptor beta chains from one sample, sequenced in a study of cytotoxic CD8 clonotypes in ibrutinib-treated CLL. Sequencing used immunoSEQ multiplex PCR; TCRdb keeps in-frame clones, though not all of them. The table records 150,000 or so clones, 70% to 90% of them present only once. The sequencing here drew on PBMCs, taken after 24 months of ibrutinib treatment. The origin of the receptors is a human donor with chronic lymphocytic leukemia. Both conserved end residues are part of each CDR3.

j_call v_call cdr3_aa
TRBJ2-1 TRBV5-1 CASSLGADWAGRNEQFF
TRBJ1-2 TRBV7-8 CASSARTGGSNYGYTF
TRBJ2-3 TRBV5-1 CASSLATSTPDTQYF
TRBJ2-3 TRBV5-1 CASSPGGSADTQYF
TRBJ1-1 TRBV4-1 CASSRPYTEAFF
TRBJ2-5 TRBV4-2 CASSRGLAGVQETQYF
TRBJ2-1 TRBV6-5 CASMADWSGNNEQFF
TRBJ2-3 TRBV13 CASSLRPWLAGRADTQYF
TRBJ2-7 TRBV21-1 CASRTEARLRFRYF
TRBJ2-7 TRBV7-2 CASTKGGRAYYEQYF
TRBJ2-5 TRBV13 CASSLARGPGGETQYF
TRBJ1-2 TRBV4-1 CASSQDWVTSYGYTF
TRBJ2-1 TRBV5-1 CASSLGGQAHEQFF
TRBJ2-1 TRBV20-1 CSAHQVQEFF
TRBJ1-1 TRBV2 CASSTDVNTEAFF
TRBJ2-7 TRBV9 CASSVGLAGNDEQYF
- TRBV28 CASRTLYRGGYEQYF
TRBJ1-5 TRBV10-3 CAISDSGQSNQPQHF
TRBJ2-1 TRBV19 CASHGPGREQFF
TRBJ2-2 TRBV28 CASRFRGRTGELFF
TRBJ1-2 TRBV5-4 CASSLLGRGRGYGYTF
TRBJ2-7 TRBV5-1 CASVNRDRGNNEQYF
TRBJ2-1 TRBV10-2 CASSERGGRNEQFF
TRBJ2-7 TRBV4-1 CASSQRITAYEQYF
TRBJ1-2 TRBV28 CASLSFGTGGIVYGYTF